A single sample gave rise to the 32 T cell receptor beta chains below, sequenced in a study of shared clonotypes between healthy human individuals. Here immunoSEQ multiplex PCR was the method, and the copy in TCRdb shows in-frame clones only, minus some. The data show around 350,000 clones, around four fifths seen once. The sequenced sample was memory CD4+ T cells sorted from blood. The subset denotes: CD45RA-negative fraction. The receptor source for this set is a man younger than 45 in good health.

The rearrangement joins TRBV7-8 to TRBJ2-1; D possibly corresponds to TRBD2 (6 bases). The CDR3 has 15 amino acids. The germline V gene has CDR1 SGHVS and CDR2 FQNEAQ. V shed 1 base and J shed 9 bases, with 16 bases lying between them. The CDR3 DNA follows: TGTGCCAGCAGCTTAGTTGGGCTAGCCGGGGGTGAGCAGTTCTTC. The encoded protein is CASSLVGLAGGEQFF.

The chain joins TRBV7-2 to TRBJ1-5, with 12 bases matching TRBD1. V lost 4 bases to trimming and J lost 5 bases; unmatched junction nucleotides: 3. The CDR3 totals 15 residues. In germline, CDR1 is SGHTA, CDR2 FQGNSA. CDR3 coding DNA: TGTGCCAGCAGCTGGGACAGGGGGCTACATCAGCCCCAGCATTTT. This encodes CASSWDRGLHQPQHF.

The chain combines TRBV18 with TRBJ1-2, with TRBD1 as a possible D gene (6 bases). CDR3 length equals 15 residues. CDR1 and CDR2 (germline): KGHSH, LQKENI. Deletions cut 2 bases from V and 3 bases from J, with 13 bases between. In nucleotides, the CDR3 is TGTGCCAGCTCACCAAGTCTCAGGGGCGACTATGGCTACACCTTC. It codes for CASSPSLRGDYGYTF. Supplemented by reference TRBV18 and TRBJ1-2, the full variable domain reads NAGVMQNPRHLVRRRGQEARLRCSPMKGHSHVYWYRQLPEEGLKFMVYLQKENIIDESGMPKERFSAEFPKEGPSILRIQQVVRGDSAAYFCASSPSLRGDYGYTFGSGTRLTVV.

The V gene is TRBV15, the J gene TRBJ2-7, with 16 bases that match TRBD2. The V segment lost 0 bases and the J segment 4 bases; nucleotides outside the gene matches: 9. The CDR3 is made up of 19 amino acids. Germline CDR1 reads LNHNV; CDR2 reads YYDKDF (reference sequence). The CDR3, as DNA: TGTGCCACCAGCAGAGATCGCGGGACTAGCGGGAGGGCCGTGTACGAGCAGTACTTC. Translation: CATSRDRGTSGRAVYEQYF.

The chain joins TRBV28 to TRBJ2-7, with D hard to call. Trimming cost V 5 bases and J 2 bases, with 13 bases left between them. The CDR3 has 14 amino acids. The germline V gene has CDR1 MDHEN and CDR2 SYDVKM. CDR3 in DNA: TGTGCCAGCAGTCCCTCGCGGCCGGCCTACGAGCAGTACTTC. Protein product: CASSPSRPAYEQYF.

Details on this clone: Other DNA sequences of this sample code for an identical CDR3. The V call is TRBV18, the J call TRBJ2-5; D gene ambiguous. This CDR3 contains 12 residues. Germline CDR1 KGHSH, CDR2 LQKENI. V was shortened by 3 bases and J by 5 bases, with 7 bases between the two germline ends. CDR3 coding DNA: TGTGCCAGCTCACCCCTGGGGGAGACCCAGTACTTC. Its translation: CASSPLGETQYF.

Here the CDR3 reads CASSVGLAGGPPSYNEQFF. CDR3 nucleotides: TGCGCCAGCAGCGTGGGACTAGCGGGAGGGCCACCCTCCTACAATGAGCAGTTCTTC. The V gene is TRBV5-1, the J gene TRBJ2-1; TRBD2 matches 16 bases. V was clipped by 4 bases and J by 0 bases; unmatched bases: 7. The CDR3 has 19 residues. CDR1 is SGHRS and CDR2 is YFSETQ in the germline V gene. The full variable domain, with the rest looked up from reference TRBV5-1 and TRBJ2-1, is KAGVTQTPRYLIKTRGQQVTLSCSPISGHRSVSWYQQTPGQGLQFLFEYFSETQRNKGNFPGRFSGRQFSNSRSEMNVSTLELGDSALYLCASSVGLAGGPPSYNEQFFGPGTRLTVL.

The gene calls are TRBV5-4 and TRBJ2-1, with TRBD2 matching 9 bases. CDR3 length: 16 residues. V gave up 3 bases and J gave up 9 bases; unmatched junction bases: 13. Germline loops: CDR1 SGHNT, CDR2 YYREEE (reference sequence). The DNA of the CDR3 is TGTGCCAGCAGCTCCGGGGGCGGCGGGAGGGCCTTTGAGCAGTTCTTC. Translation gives CASSSGGGGRAFEQFF.

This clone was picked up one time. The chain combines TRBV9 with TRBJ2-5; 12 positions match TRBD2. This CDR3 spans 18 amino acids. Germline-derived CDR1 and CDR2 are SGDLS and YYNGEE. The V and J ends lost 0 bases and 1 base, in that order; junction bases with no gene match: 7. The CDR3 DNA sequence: TGTGCCAGCAGCGTAGACCCACCGGGACTAGCGGGCCAAGAGACCCAGTACTTC. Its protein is CASSVDPPGLAGQETQYF.

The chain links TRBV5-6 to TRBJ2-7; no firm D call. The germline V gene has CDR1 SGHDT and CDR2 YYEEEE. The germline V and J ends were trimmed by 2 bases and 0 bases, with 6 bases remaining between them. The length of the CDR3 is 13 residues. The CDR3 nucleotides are TGTGCCAGCAGCTTCGAGGTCTCCTACGAGCAGTACTTC. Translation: CASSFEVSYEQYF. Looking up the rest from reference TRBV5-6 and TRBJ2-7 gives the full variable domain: DAGVTQSPTHLIKTRGQQVTLRCSPKSGHDTVSWYQQALGQGPQFIFQYYEEEERQRGNFPDRFSGHQFPNYSSELNVNALLLGDSALYLCASSFEVSYEQYFGPGTRLTVT.

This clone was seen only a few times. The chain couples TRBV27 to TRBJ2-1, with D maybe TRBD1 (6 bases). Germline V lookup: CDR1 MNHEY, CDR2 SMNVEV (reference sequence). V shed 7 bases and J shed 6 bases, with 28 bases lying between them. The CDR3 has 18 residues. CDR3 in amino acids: CASTTWGAGASRGNEQFF. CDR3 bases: TGTGCCAGCACCACCTGGGGCGCAGGGGCCTCGCGTGGCAATGAGCAGTTCTTC.

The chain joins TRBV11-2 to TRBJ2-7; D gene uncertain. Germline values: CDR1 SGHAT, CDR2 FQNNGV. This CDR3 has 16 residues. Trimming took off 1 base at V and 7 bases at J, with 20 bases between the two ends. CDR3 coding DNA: TGTGCCAGCAGCTTAGGTCCTAGGTCCTCCGTGTTAGAGCAGTACTTC. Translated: CASSLGPRSSVLEQYF.

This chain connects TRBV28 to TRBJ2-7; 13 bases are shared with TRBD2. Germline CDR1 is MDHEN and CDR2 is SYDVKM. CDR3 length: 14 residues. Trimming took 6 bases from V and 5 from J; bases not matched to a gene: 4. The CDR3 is CASSTGLAGDEQYF. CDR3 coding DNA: TGTGCCAGCAGCACCGGACTAGCGGGAGACGAGCAGTACTTC.

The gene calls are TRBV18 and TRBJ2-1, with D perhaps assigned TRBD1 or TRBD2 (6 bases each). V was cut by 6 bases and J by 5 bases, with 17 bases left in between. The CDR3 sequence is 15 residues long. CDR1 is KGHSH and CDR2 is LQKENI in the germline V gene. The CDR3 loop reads CASSPRLEGDNEQFF. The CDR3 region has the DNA TGTGCCAGCTCCCCCCGACTAGAGGGGGACAATGAGCAGTTCTTC.

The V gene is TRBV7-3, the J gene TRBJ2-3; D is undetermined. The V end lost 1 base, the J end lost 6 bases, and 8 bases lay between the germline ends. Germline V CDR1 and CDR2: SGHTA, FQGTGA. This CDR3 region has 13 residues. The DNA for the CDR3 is TGTGCCAGCAGCTTAAGGGGTGGTGATACGCAGTATTTT. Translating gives CASSLRGGDTQYF.

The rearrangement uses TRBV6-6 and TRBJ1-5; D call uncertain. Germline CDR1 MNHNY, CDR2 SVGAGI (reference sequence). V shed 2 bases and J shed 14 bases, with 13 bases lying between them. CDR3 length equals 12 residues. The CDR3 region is CASSYRQAGEHF. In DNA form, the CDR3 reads TGTGCCAGCAGTTACAGGCAGGCGGGCGAGCATTTT.

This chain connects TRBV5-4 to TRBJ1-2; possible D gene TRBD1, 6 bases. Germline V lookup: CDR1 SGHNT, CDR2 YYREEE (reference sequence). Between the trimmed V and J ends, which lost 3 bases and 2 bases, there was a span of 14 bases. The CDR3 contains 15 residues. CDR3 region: CASSSGQLRNYGYTF. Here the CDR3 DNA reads TGTGCCAGCAGCTCAGGACAGCTAAGGAACTATGGCTACACCTTC. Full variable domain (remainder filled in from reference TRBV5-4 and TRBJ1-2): ETGVTQSPTHLIKTRGQQVTLRCSSQSGHNTVSWYQQALGQGPQFIFQYYREEENGRGNFPPRFSGLQFPNYSSELNVNALELDDSALYLCASSSGQLRNYGYTFGSGTRLTVV.

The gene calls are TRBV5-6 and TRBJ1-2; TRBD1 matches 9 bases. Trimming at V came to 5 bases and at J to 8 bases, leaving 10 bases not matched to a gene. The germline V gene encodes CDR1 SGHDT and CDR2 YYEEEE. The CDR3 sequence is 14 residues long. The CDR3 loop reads CASSPPGQGGGYTF. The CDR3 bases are TGTGCCAGCAGTCCGCCGGGACAGGGTGGGGGCTACACCTTC.

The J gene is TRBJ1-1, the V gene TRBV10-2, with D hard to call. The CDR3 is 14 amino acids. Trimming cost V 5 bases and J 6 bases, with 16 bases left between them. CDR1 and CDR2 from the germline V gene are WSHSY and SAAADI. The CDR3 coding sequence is TGCGCCAGCAGTCTCACAGCCCTAGGTGCTGAAGCTTTCTTT. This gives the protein CASSLTALGAEAFF.

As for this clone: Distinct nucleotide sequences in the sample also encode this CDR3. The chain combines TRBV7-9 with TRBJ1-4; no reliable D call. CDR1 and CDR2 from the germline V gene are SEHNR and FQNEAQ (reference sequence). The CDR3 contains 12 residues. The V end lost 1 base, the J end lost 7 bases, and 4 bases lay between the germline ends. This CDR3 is CASSLVREKLFF. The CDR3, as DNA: TGTGCCAGCAGCTTAGTTCGTGAAAAACTGTTTTTT.

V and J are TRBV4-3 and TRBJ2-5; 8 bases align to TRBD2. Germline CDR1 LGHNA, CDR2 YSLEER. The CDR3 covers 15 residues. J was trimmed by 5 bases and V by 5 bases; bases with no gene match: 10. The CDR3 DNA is TGCGCCAGCAGCGTCCGGGGGGGAATGCGCGAGACCCAGTACTTC. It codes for CASSVRGGMRETQYF.

This CDR3 is CASSPDRGETQYF. CDR3 bases: TGCGCCAGCAGCCCCGACAGGGGCGAGACCCAGTACTTC. The chain carries TRBV5-1 and TRBJ2-5; 8 bases are shared with TRBD1. Germline V lookup: CDR1 SGHRS, CDR2 YFSETQ. The V gene end was trimmed by 4 bases and the J gene end by 5 bases; junction bases not matched to a gene: 4. The CDR3 has 13 amino acids. The full variable domain, with the rest looked up from reference TRBV5-1 and TRBJ2-5, is KAGVTQTPRYLIKTRGQQVTLSCSPISGHRSVSWYQQTPGQGLQFLFEYFSETQRNKGNFPGRFSGRQFSNSRSEMNVSTLELGDSALYLCASSPDRGETQYFGPGTRLLVL.

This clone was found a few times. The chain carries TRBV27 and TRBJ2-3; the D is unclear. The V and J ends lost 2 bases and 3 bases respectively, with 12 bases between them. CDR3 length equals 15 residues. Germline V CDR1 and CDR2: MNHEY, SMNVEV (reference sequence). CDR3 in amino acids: CASSLRPMATDTQYF. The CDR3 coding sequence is TGTGCCAGCAGTTTACGGCCCATGGCTACAGATACGCAGTATTTT.

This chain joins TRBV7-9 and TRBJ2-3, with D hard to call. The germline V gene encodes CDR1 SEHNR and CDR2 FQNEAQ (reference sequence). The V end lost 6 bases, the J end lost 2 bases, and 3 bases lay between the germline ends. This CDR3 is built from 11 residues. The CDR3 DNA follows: TGTGCCAGCAGTTACACAGATACGCAGTATTTT. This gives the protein CASSYTDTQYF.

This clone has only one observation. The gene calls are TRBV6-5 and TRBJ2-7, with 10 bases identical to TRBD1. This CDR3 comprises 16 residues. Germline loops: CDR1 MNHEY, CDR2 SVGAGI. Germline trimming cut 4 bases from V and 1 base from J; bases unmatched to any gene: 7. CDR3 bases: TGTGCCAGCAGTTCGACTGGGGACAGGGGTTCCTACGAGCAGTACTTC. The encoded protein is CASSSTGDRGSYEQYF.

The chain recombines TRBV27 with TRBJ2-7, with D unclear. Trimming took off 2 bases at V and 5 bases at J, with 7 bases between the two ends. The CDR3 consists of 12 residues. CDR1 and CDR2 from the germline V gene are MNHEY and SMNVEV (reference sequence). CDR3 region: CASSLNRNEQYF. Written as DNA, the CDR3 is TGTGCCAGCAGTTTAAATCGGAACGAGCAGTACTTC.

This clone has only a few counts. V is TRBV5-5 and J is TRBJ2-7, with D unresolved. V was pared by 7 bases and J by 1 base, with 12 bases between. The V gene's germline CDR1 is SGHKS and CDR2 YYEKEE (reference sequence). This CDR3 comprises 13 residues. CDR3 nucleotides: TGTGCCAGCGCGGCGGTACTTTCCTACGAGCAGTACTTC. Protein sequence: CASAAVLSYEQYF.

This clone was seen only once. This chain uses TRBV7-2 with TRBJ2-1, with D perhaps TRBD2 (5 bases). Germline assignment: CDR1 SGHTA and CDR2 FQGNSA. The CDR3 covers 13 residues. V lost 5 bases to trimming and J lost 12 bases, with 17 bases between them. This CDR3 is CASSKGQLGGQFF. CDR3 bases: TGTGCCAGCAGCAAAGGCCAATTAGGAGGGCAGTTCTTC. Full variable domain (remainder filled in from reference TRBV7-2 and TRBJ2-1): GAGVSQSPSNKVTEKGKDVELRCDPISGHTALYWYRQSLGQGLEFLIYFQGNSAPDKSGLPSDRFSAERTGGSVSTLTIQRTQQEDSAVYLCASSKGQLGGQFFGPGTRLTVL.

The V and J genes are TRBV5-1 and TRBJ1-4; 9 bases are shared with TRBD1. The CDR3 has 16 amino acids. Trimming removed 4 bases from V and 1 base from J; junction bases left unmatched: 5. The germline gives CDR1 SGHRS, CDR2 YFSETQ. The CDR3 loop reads CASSEGQGGTNEKLFF. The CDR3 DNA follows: TGCGCCAGCAGCGAGGGACAGGGTGGAACTAATGAAAAACTGTTTTTT.

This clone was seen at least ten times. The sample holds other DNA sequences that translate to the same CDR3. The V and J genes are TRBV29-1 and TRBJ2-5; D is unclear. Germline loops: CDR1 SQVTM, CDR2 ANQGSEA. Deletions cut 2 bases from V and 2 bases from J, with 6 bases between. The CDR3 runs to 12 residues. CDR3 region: CSVESAQETQYF. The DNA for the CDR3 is TGCAGCGTTGAATCGGCACAAGAGACCCAGTACTTC.

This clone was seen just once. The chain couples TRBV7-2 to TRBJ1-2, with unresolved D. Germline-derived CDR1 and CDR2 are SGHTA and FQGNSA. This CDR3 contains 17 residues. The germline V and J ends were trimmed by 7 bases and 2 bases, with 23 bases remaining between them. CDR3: CASTSFGRRSLNYGYTF. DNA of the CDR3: TGTGCCAGCACCAGCTTTGGCAGACGCTCTTTGAACTATGGCTACACCTTC.

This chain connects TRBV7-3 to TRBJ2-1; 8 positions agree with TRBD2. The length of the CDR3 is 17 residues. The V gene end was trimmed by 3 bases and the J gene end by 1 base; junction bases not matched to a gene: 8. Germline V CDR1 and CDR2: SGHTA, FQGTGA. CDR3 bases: TGTGCCAGCAGCTTGAGTGGTAGCGGGATATCCTACAATGAGCAGTTCTTC. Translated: CASSLSGSGISYNEQFF.